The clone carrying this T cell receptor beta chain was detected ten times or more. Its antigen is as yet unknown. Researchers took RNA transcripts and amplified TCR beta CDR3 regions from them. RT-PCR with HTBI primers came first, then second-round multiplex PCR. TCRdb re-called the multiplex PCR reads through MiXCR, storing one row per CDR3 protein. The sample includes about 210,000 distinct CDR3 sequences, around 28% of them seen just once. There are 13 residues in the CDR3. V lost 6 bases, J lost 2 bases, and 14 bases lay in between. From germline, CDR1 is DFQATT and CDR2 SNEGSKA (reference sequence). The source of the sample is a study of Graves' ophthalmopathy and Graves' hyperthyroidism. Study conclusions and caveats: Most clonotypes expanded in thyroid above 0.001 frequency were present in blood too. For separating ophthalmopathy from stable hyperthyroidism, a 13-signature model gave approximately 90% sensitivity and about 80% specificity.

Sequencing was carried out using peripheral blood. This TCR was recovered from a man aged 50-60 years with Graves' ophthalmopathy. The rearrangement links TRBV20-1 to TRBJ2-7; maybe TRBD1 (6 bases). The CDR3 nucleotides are TGCAGTGCCCCTAGACAGGTTACCTACGAGCAGTACTTC. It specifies CSAPRQVTYEQYF.